The rows below give T cell receptor beta chains drawn from one sample of a study of PD-1 blockade in classical Hodgkin lymphoma. The assay was immunoSEQ multiplex PCR, and TCRdb's table has in-frame clones only and misses some. The table includes 25,000 to 40,000 clones, around 82% detected once. The starting material was peripheral blood mononuclear cells (PBMCs), obtained before the fourth cycle of nivolumab. The receptors stem from a human donor with classical Hodgkin lymphoma. The CDR3 runs from the conserved cysteine through the conserved F or W.

v_call cdr3_aa
TRBV27 CASSFGTDEAFF
TRBV30 CAWSWGIGTGELFF
TRBV5-1 CALAGAKGNTIYF
TRBV7-9 CASSSAGTGMSSYNSPLHF
TRBV18 CASSPYGENTEAFF
TRBV7-9 CAIREGNTEAFF
TRBV25-1 CASSETASTDTQYF
TRBV5-4 CASSLRLAGWRGAQYF
TRBV27 CASSLRAGTNTEAFF
TRBV6-5 CASKDISYNEQFF
TRBV7-9 CASSLLPEAFF
TRBV19 CASSLGQGGQPQHF
TRBV2 CASSEGRGANYGYTF
TRBV30 CAWRHDTLNTEAFF
TRBV29-1 CSVGGGDQPQHF
TRBV5-6 CASSLAGTVYGYTF
TRBV21-1 CASSARQKTTKGYTF
TRBV2 CASSPTLYGYTF
TRBV18 CASSPGGRNSPLHF
TRBV15 CATSSQEGVRSNQPQHF
TRBV5-5 CASSLTTGNTGELFF
TRBV21-1 CASTDRGGTEAFF
TRBV6-5 CASSPRQGAWYEQFF
TRBV7-2 CASSLLFQFGYEQFF
TRBV30 CAWQPTGIGNTIYF
TRBV11-2 CASSPTGRHNTGELFF
TRBV30 CAWSTGGLWNEQFF
TRBV10-2 CASSDRGHYGYTF
TRBV9 CASSVGQGVYGYTF
TRBV7-7 CASSLGRYTEAFF
TRBV6-5 CASSRAGTSGDEQYF
TRBV6-6 CASSYSGVLFF
TRBV28 CASSLRGAYRALYGYTF
TRBV7-9 CASSLESGFADTQYF
TRBV6-1 CASSGQGGVTEAFF
TRBV15 CATSREVSLETQYF
TRBV19 CASREEGNSPLHF
TRBV18 CASSLGGGDTEAFF
TRBV5-1 CASSLVVEGNEQFF
TRBV7-2 CASSLEAGAAFF
TRBV28 CASSPHGVQETQYF
TRBV4-3 CASSQEPGTEAFF
TRBV10-3 CAISEGSLRETQYF
TRBV29-1 CSVDPQATMNTEAFF
TRBV11-3 CASSSDRGNTIYF
TRBV7-2 CASSWGQGTNQPQHF
TRBV28 CASSSGDSRAYEQYF
TRBV2 CANLRGGTQYF
TRBV7-2 CASSPNAGSKNIQYF
TRBV28 CASSFQGPKAYNEQFF
TRBV29-1 CSVGPTGSYGYTF
TRBV4-2 CASSPQQGATSTDTQYF
TRBV19 CASSIDGRYTEAFF
TRBV16 CASSQSKGGARGYTF